This T cell receptor (beta chain) was retrieved from a study of blood T cell repertoires in COVID-19. About the research overall: The United States, Italy and Spain supplied acute and convalescent COVID-19 samples. PBMCs, B-cell-depleted T cells, or T cells provided the cDNA or gDNA that made up the material.

This clone was seen a handful of times. Those who participated ranged in age from 18 to 89 years and resided in about two dozen US areas. In the study's own analysis: It was from reference gene primer amplification that nucleated cell counts were estimated. Clones were read by immunoSEQ multiplex PCR, and TCRdb kept only the in-frame ones, dropping some. D and trimming were read from the DNA, whereas the V and J calls and clone size are those reported in that table. In the table there are 350,000 to 400,000 clones, 88% of which are singletons. The V gene's germline CDR1 is SQVTM and CDR2 ANQGSEA. This CDR3 comprises 13 residues. J lost 0 bases, V lost 7 bases, and 4 bases had no gene match.

The chain employs TRBV29-1 and TRBJ1-1; 8 bases fit TRBD1. The receptor comes from a woman in her 30s with acute COVID-19. The sample comprised PBMCs or T cells enriched from blood (not recorded which). The CDR3 coding sequence is TGCAGCGCGACCAGGGGGCTGAACACTGAAGCTTTCTTT. Translating gives CSATRGLNTEAFF.